A single sample gave rise to the 28 T cell receptor beta chains below, sequenced in a study of T cells in women clearing cervical HPV infection. Some clones are missing from TCRdb's copy, which holds only in-frame ones; the method was immunoSEQ multiplex PCR. The sample totals approximately 33,000 clones; its top ten clones hold about 8.8%. Sequencing was done on a sample of blood buffy coat. The receptors originated from a woman between 18 and 69 years old with a cervical HPV16 infection that either progressed to CIN3+ or cleared (not recorded which).

As regards this clone: Read sequence stops 3 residues before the CDR3 end, and the germline J gene provides the missing end. This chain connects TRBV6-1 to TRBJ1-3; 10 bases are a match to TRBD1. The germline V gene encodes CDR1 MNHNS and CDR2 SASEGT. Trimming at V came to 2 bases and at J to 3 bases, leaving 4 bases not matched to a gene. The CDR3 has 16 amino acids. The DNA read from the CDR3 is TGTGCCAGCAGTGAAAGGACAGGGGGAGGTGGAAACACC. Translating it yields CASSERTGGGGNT. The full CDR3 protein is CASSERTGGGGNTIYF.

Worth noting for this clone: The CDR3 is cut off 3 residues early in the read; its end comes from the germline J gene. V and J are TRBV18 and TRBJ1-2; D is uncertain. Germline CDR1 and CDR2: KGHSH and LQKENI. There are 16 residues in the CDR3. Incomplete CDR3 DNA: TGTGCCAGCTCCCAGATAGTGGACTACCGCACAGATACC. Translation: CASSQIVDYRTDT. From start to end, the CDR3 is CASSQIVDYRTDTYTF.

Points on this clone: The read finishes 3 residues shy of the CDR3 end, and the germline J gene is used to complete it. This chain joins TRBV5-5 and TRBJ1-3, with D unresolved. V was pared by 0 bases and J by 0 bases, with 4 bases between. Germline V gene data show CDR1 as SGHKS and CDR2 as YYEKEE (reference sequence). This CDR3 is 14 amino acids long. CDR3 bases read: TGTGCCAGCAGCTTGGGGGCCTCTGGAAACACC. Translating it yields CASSLGASGNT. The entire CDR3 protein reads CASSLGASGNTIYF.

About this clone: The read terminates 3 residues before the CDR3 end, so the remaining end is supplied by the germline J gene. The chain links TRBV11-3 to TRBJ2-5; perhaps TRBD2 as D (6 bases). CDR1 and CDR2 (germline): SGHNT, YENEEA. V lost 5 bases and J 0 bases, leaving 7 bases between the germline ends. The CDR3 loop spans 13 amino acids. The DNA read from the CDR3 is TGTGCCAGCAGCCGGGGGAACCAAGAGACC. This encodes CASSRGNQET. From start to end, the CDR3 is CASSRGNQETQYF.

Here the CDR3 reads CASSLNPPTNYGQYF. CDR3 DNA, as far as it was read: TGTGCCAGCAGCTTAAATCCACCGACTAACTATGGT. This chain joins TRBV7-2 and TRBJ2-4; possible D gene TRBD2, 5 bases. The read is 3 residues too short to cover the CDR3 end, so that end is filled in from the germline J gene. This CDR3 contains 15 residues. Germline V CDR1 and CDR2: SGHTA, FQGNSA.

Note on this clone: The CDR3 end is not reached by the read, which stops 3 residues before it; the germline J gene fills it in. The rearrangement joins TRBV7-9 to TRBJ2-7; 7 bases are shared with TRBD2. With V trimmed by 5 bases and J by 2 bases, 6 bases remained unmatched. This CDR3 contains 14 residues. Germline loops: CDR1 SEHNR, CDR2 FQNEAQ (reference sequence). Partial CDR3 DNA: TGTGCCAGCAGCCCTGTGGGGGGGACCTACGAG. This encodes CASSPVGGTYE. The entire CDR3 is CASSPVGGTYEQYF.

For this clone: The read halts 3 residues ahead of the CDR3 end, with the missing end drawn from the germline J gene. The same CDR3 arises from other DNA sequences in this sample as well. The rearrangement uses TRBV18 and TRBJ1-1, with a possible D match to TRBD1 (6 bases). The CDR3 is made up of 13 amino acids. The V end lost 3 bases, the J end lost 1 base, and 6 bases lay between the germline ends. Per germline, CDR1 KGHSH and CDR2 LQKENI. CDR3 DNA (partial): TGTGCCAGCTCACCGACAGGGAACACTGAA. Amino acid sequence: CASSPTGNTE. Given in full, the CDR3 is CASSPTGNTEAFF.

Comments on this clone: The CDR3 goes on 3 residues after the read ends, and that part is filled in from the germline J gene. The chain links TRBV20-1 to TRBJ2-3, with 9 bases that match TRBD2. The CDR3 is 15 amino acids. V lost 6 bases and J lost 3; bases outside the gene matches: 10. Germline V lookup: CDR1 DFQATT, CDR2 SNEGSKA (reference sequence). The CDR3 DNA, read in part, is TGCAGTGCCGATAAAAGCGGGGGGAAAACAGATACG. This gives the protein CSADKSGGKTDT. The full CDR3 protein is CSADKSGGKTDTQYF.

With regard to this clone: Sequencing ends 3 residues short of the CDR3 end; the germline J gene provides the rest. The chain uses TRBV6-1 and TRBJ2-3; 8 nucleotides align to TRBD1. This CDR3 comprises 19 residues. The V gene's germline CDR1 is MNHNS and CDR2 SASEGT. The CDR3 bases that were read are TGTGCCAGCAGTGAAGCGGTCAGGGGGCTGATGGGTATTGGTCAGCCG. This encodes CASSEAVRGLMGIGQP. The CDR3, in full, reads CASSEAVRGLMGIGQPQYF.

Worth noting for this clone: Coverage ceases 3 residues before the CDR3 finishes, and the germline J gene fills in the end. The chain couples TRBV19 to TRBJ2-4; D is perhaps TRBD1 or TRBD2 (5 bases each). This CDR3 contains 14 residues. From germline, CDR1 is LNHDA and CDR2 SQIVND (reference sequence). CDR3 in amino acids: CASRETDAIGGQYF. The CDR3 bases that were read are TGTGCCAGTAGGGAGACAGACGCTATCGGAGGT.

On this clone itself: The read stops 3 residues short of the end of the CDR3; the missing end is completed from the germline J gene. The V call is TRBV19, the J call TRBJ1-4; D unresolved. The CDR3 contains 15 residues. Germline assignment: CDR1 LNHDA and CDR2 SQIVND (reference sequence). The CDR3 sequence: CASTSRSSYNSPLFF. Partial CDR3 DNA: TGTGCCAGTACCTCGCGGAGCTCCTATAATTCACCA.

Concerning this clone itself: The sequenced fragment ends 3 residues before the CDR3 boundary, so the rest is inferred from the germline J gene. The chain combines TRBV7-2 with TRBJ1-2, with 8 nucleotides matching TRBD1. In germline, CDR1 is SGHTA, CDR2 FQGNSA. This CDR3 contains 15 residues. Incomplete CDR3 DNA: TGTGCCAGCAGCCTCAATATGGACAGGGCAGAAGGC. Amino acids: CASSLNMDRAEG. The CDR3 in its entirety is CASSLNMDRAEGYTF.

Of note for this clone: The read ends 3 residues shy of where the CDR3 ends; the end is completed using the germline J gene. The J gene is TRBJ1-1, the V gene TRBV5-5; the D is unclear. Trimming shortened V by 5 bases and J by 1 base, and 9 bases separated the two germline ends. Germline assignment: CDR1 SGHKS and CDR2 YYEKEE (reference sequence). The CDR3 loop spans 13 amino acids. The CDR3 sequence: CASSSQTNTEAFF. The sequenced part of the CDR3 DNA is TGTGCCAGCAGTAGCCAGACGAACACTGAA.

Concerning this clone: The read ends 3 residues early relative to the CDR3; the germline J gene fills the gap. The rearrangement uses TRBV19 and TRBJ1-5, with TRBD1 matching 11 bases. Germline lookup yields CDR1 LNHDA and CDR2 SQIVND (reference sequence). The CDR3 totals 14 residues. V was pared by 7 bases and J by 6 bases, with 5 bases of the junction left unmatched. The CDR3 bases that were read are TGTGCCAGTACCAGGACAGGGGGCTCTCAGCCC. This translates into CASTRTGGSQP. The entire CDR3 sequence reads CASTRTGGSQPQHF.

This CDR3 is CASSASSGSTYEQYF. The part of the CDR3 DNA that was read is TGTGCCAGCAGCGCCTCTAGCGGGTCTACCTACGAG. This chain links TRBV11-2 with TRBJ2-7, with 8 positions matching TRBD2. The CDR3 end is not reached by the read, which stops 3 residues before it; the germline J gene fills it in. CDR3 length: 15 amino acids. The germline gives CDR1 SGHAT, CDR2 FQNNGV. V shed 5 bases, J shed 2 bases, and the junction held 8 bases outside the gene matches.

Comments on this clone: The read gets to within 3 residues of the CDR3 end, and the germline J gene fills in the rest. The chain is built from TRBV11-2 and TRBJ1-4, with 9 bases identical to TRBD1. Trimming cost V 5 bases and J 2 bases; bases outside gene matches: 3. The V gene's germline CDR1 is SGHAT and CDR2 FQNNGV. The CDR3 has 15 residues. The CDR3 bases that were read are TGTGCCAGCAGCAGCGACAGGGGGACTAATGAAAAA. Its protein product is CASSSDRGTNEK. In full, the CDR3 is CASSSDRGTNEKLFF. Full variable domain (missing parts from reference TRBV11-2 and TRBJ1-4): EAGVAQSPRYKIIEKRQSVAFWCNPISGHATLYWYQQILGQGPKLLIQFQNNGVVDDSQLPKDRFSAERLKGVDSTLKIQPAKLEDSAVYLCASSSDRGTNEKLFFGSGTQLSVL.

Note on this clone: The read comes to an end 3 residues before the CDR3 does, leaving the germline J gene to fill in the end. The chain employs TRBV5-4 and TRBJ2-1; no definite D call. Between the trimmed V and J ends, which lost 4 bases and 9 bases, there was a span of 11 bases. CDR1 SGHNT and CDR2 YYREEE come from the germline V gene (reference sequence). The CDR3 contains 12 residues. The CDR3 sequence is CASSLGSAEQFF. The covered CDR3 bases are TGTGCCAGCAGCCTCGGAAGCGCTGAG.

As for this clone: The read ends 3 residues early relative to the CDR3; the germline J gene fills the gap. This chain links TRBV19 with TRBJ1-6; 7 nucleotides align to TRBD1. The CDR3 consists of 13 residues. J was trimmed by 9 bases and V by 10 bases; bases with no gene match: 9. Germline CDR1 is LNHDA and CDR2 is SQIVND (reference sequence). CDR3 protein: CATRDRAASPLHF. The CDR3 DNA, read in part, is TGTGCCACCCGAGACAGGGCTGCTTCACCC.

Concerning this clone itself: The CDR3 goes on 3 residues after the read ends, and that part is filled in from the germline J gene. This rearrangement joins TRBV5-1 to TRBJ2-2; TRBD1 agrees at 7 bases. CDR1 and CDR2 (germline): SGHRS, YFSETQ. Germline trimming cut 5 bases from V and 4 bases from J; bases unmatched to any gene: 8. This CDR3 comprises 15 residues. The CDR3 DNA, read in part, is TGCGCCAGCAGTTTGTACAGGGGAAGCACCGGGGAG. Translation: CASSLYRGSTGE. The whole CDR3 protein is CASSLYRGSTGELFF.

Comment on this clone: With the read ending 3 residues before the CDR3 end, the germline J gene is used to fill in that end. The chain combines TRBV7-6 with TRBJ2-1; 7 bases fit TRBD1. This CDR3 spans 17 amino acids. Germline V gene lookup returns CDR1 SGHVS and CDR2 FNYEAQ. With 6 bases clipped from V and 5 bases from J, the junction kept 16 bases outside the gene matches. CDR3 sequence reads: CASRQTPGTDHDNEQFF. The DNA read from the CDR3 is TGTGCCAGCAGACAGACGCCCGGGACAGATCATGACAATGAG.

As for this clone: The read comes to an end 3 residues before the CDR3 does, leaving the germline J gene to fill in the end. The chain uses TRBV5-6 and TRBJ2-1; 8 bases fit TRBD1. The CDR3 has 14 amino acids. Germline assignment: CDR1 SGHDT and CDR2 YYEEEE. Trimming removed 1 base from V and 6 bases from J; junction bases left unmatched: 3. The CDR3 here is CASSLSGQGNEQFF. Partial CDR3 DNA: TGTGCCAGCAGCTTGTCAGGACAGGGCAATGAG.

Concerning this clone: At one end, the junction sequence differs from germline, possibly due to a read error. The CDR3 goes on 3 residues after the read ends, and that part is filled in from the germline J gene. The genes are TRBV6-2 or TRBV6-3 and TRBJ1-1; D unclear. The length of the CDR3 is 14 residues. CDR1 is MNHEY and CDR2 is SVGEGT in the germline V gene. CDR3 sequence: CSSSYSVGVTEAFF. The covered CDR3 bases are TGTTCCAGCAGTTACTCGGTCGGGGTCACTGAA.

With respect to this clone: Read coverage stops 3 residues before the CDR3 terminus; the germline J gene supplies the remainder. The chain carries TRBV7-2 and TRBJ2-2, with 7 bases fitting TRBD1. Germline CDR1 reads SGHTA; CDR2 reads FQGNSA. CDR3 length: 15 residues. The CDR3 protein is CASSLPQGYNSPLFF. The CDR3 DNA, read in part, is TGTGCCAGCAGCCTCCCACAGGGGTATAATTCACCG.

The CDR3 loop is CASSESWLAGEGETQYF. The CDR3 bases that were read are TGCGCCAGCAGTGAGTCGTGGTTAGCGGGCGAAGGGGAGACC. The gene calls are TRBV10-2 and TRBJ2-5, with 7 positions matching TRBD2. The read is 3 residues too short to cover the CDR3 end, so that end is filled in from the germline J gene. With 0 bases clipped from V and 5 bases from J, the junction kept 12 bases outside the gene matches. The CDR3 is made up of 17 amino acids. Germline V gives CDR1 WSHSY, CDR2 SAAADI.

On this clone itself: Coverage ceases 3 residues before the CDR3 finishes, and the germline J gene fills in the end. In the same sample, other DNA sequences code for this CDR3. J is TRBJ1-1 and V is TRBV7-6, with D perhaps matching TRBD1 (5 bases). Trimming took 5 bases from V and 5 from J, leaving 12 bases between them. There are 13 residues in the CDR3. Per germline, CDR1 SGHVS and CDR2 FNYEAQ. This CDR3 reads CASSLAEGTEAFF. The part of the CDR3 DNA that was read is TGTGCCAGCAGCCTCGCGGAGGGGACTGAA.

As to this clone: Sequencing ends 3 residues short of the CDR3 end; the germline J gene provides the rest. The chain uses TRBV20-1 and TRBJ2-5; 7 nucleotides line up with TRBD2. The CDR3 runs 15 residues. V trimming: 5 bases; J trimming: 4 bases; junction bases outside the gene matches: 13. CDR1 and CDR2 from the germline V gene are DFQATT and SNEGSKA (reference sequence). The covered CDR3 bases are TGCAGTGCTTCTCCATGGGCGGGAGTGGGAGAGACC. Its translation is CSASPWAGVGET. The full CDR3 sequence reads CSASPWAGVGETQYF.

Points on this clone: The read ends 3 residues early relative to the CDR3; the germline J gene fills the gap. The rearrangement uses TRBV11-1 and TRBJ2-7, with 7 bases fitting TRBD1. Trimming at V came to 7 bases and at J to 2 bases, leaving 5 bases not matched to a gene. Germline V lookup: CDR1 SGHAT, CDR2 FQDESV (reference sequence). This CDR3 has 13 residues. CDR3 bases read: TGTGCCAGCAAAGGACAGGAGCCCTACGAG. Its protein is CASKGQEPYE. The full CDR3 sequence reads CASKGQEPYEQYF.

Turning to this clone: One end of the junction does not line up with germline, which may come from a read error. From the germline J gene comes the end of the CDR3, since the read stops 3 residues before it. V gene TRBV19 combines with J gene TRBJ1-2; D is unclear. Germline CDR1 reads LNHDA; CDR2 reads SQIVND (reference sequence). The CDR3 sequence is 11 residues long. The covered CDR3 bases are TGTGCGAGTACCGGTAACTATGGC. Protein product: CASTGNYG. The whole CDR3 protein reads CASTGNYGYTF.